Below, 21 T cell receptor beta chains from the same sample are listed, as sequenced in a study of T cell repertoires in cytomegalovirus infection. These receptors have no known antigen. Via MiXCR, TCRdb re-called the reads, giving one row per CDR3 protein. The sample lists hundreds of thousands of distinct CDR3 sequences, around a third seen once, with 11% to 15% in the top ten. The sequencing here drew on cultured CD8+ T cells from PBMCs, taken from culture after CMV antigen stimulation. Every receptor here comes from a human donor in good health (CMV status not recorded). Some clones in this sample may be carry-over from other donors' samples.

The V call is TRBV29-1, the J call TRBJ1-1; TRBD1 is a possible D gene (5 bases). This CDR3 contains 12 residues. The germline V and J ends were trimmed by 6 bases and 6 bases, with 14 bases remaining between them. The germline V gene has CDR1 SQVTM and CDR2 ANQGSEA. The CDR3: CSVWGDHAEAFF. CDR3 coding DNA: TGCAGCGTGTGGGGCGACCACGCTGAAGCTTTCTTT.

This clonotype was picked up a small number of times. V gene TRBV7-9 combines with J gene TRBJ1-2, with no clear D. CDR3 length equals 12 residues. V was pared by 7 bases and J by 8 bases, with 14 bases between. Germline V gives CDR1 SEHNR, CDR2 FQNEAQ (reference sequence). CDR3 nucleotide sequence: TGTGCCAGCACCTCCGGGAATGAGGGCTACACCTTC. Translated, it gives CASTSGNEGYTF.

This clonotype was counted at least ten times. This rearrangement joins TRBV7-9 to TRBJ2-3; D is unresolved. CDR3 length equals 22 residues. V was cut by 5 bases and J by 2 bases, with 35 bases left in between. Germline V gene sequence: CDR1 SEHNR, CDR2 FQNEAQ (reference sequence). CDR3 residues: CASSPRDLKLDAFMGNTDTQYF. As DNA, the CDR3 is TGTGCCAGCAGCCCGAGAGACTTAAAGTTAGACGCATTTATGGGGAACACAGATACGCAGTATTTT. Filled out from reference TRBV7-9 and TRBJ2-3, the complete variable domain reads DTGVSQNPRHKITKRGQNVTFRCDPISEHNRLYWYRQTLGQGPEFLTYFQNEAQLEKSRLLSDRFSAERPKGSFSTLEIQRTEQGDSAMYLCASSPRDLKLDAFMGNTDTQYFGPGTRLTVL.

This clonotype was counted at least ten times. This rearrangement joins TRBV6-1 to TRBJ2-1; 8 bases map to TRBD2. Losses at the gene ends were 6 bases for V and 0 bases for J; bases not matched to a gene: 4. The CDR3 is 15 residues long. CDR1 is MNHNS and CDR2 is SASEGT in the germline V gene. Here the CDR3 reads CASRGRGGSYNEQFF. CDR3 in DNA: TGTGCCAGCAGGGGTCGGGGGGGCTCCTACAATGAGCAGTTCTTC.

The genes are TRBV7-2 and TRBJ2-5; D assignment may be TRBD1 or TRBD2 (5 bases each). V was clipped by 1 base and J by 5 bases, with 14 bases between them. This CDR3 spans 15 amino acids. Germline loops: CDR1 SGHTA, CDR2 FQGNSA. The CDR3 DNA follows: TGTGCCAGCAGCTTAGGTAGGGACCCAGCGGAGACCCAGTACTTC. It codes for CASSLGRDPAETQYF.

This clonotype turned up a few times. This sequence joins TRBV27 and TRBJ2-7; 11 bases match TRBD1. CDR1 is MNHEY, CDR2 SMNVEV, per germline (reference sequence). Germline trimming cut 7 bases from V and 3 bases from J; bases unmatched to any gene: 11. The CDR3 runs 16 residues. The DNA of the CDR3 is TGTGCCAGCAATTTGGTAGGACAGGGGGCTTTCTACGAGCAGTACTTC. Protein product: CASNLVGQGAFYEQYF.

This clonotype appeared a few times. The rearrangement uses TRBV6-1 and TRBJ1-1, with D possibly TRBD1 on 5 matching bases. The V gene lost 9 bases and the J gene lost 1 base, with 15 bases spanning the gap. There are 14 residues in the CDR3. Germline lookup yields CDR1 MNHNS and CDR2 SASEGT. CDR3 protein: CARESDTGNTEAFF. The CDR3 DNA reads TGTGCCAGGGAATCGGACACGGGGAACACTGAAGCTTTCTTT.

V gene TRBV6-1 combines with J gene TRBJ1-1; no clear D gene. This CDR3 comprises 15 residues. The germline V gene encodes CDR1 MNHNS and CDR2 SASEGT. V was shortened by 2 bases and J by 0 bases, with 10 bases between the two germline ends. This CDR3 reads CASSESQWLNTEAFF. Written as DNA, the CDR3 is TGTGCCAGCAGTGAAAGTCAGTGGCTGAACACTGAAGCTTTCTTT.

V gene TRBV19 combines with J gene TRBJ2-7; 11 nucleotides match TRBD1. V was clipped by 7 bases and J by 3 bases; unmatched bases: 8. The CDR3 is 15 residues long. Germline CDR1 LNHDA, CDR2 SQIVND (reference sequence). CDR3 sequence reads: CASKFSGTGGYEQYF. The CDR3 nucleotides read TGTGCCAGTAAGTTTTCCGGGACAGGGGGCTACGAGCAGTACTTC.

In this sample, this clonotype turned up many times. This chain uses TRBV7-2 with TRBJ2-5; 11 bases line up with TRBD2. Germline V lookup: CDR1 SGHTA, CDR2 FQGNSA. Germline trimming cut 2 bases from V and 3 bases from J; bases unmatched to any gene: 5. The CDR3 is 16 amino acids. CDR3 loop: CASSLNPGLAEETQYF. CDR3 coding DNA: TGTGCCAGCAGCTTAAACCCGGGACTAGCGGAAGAGACCCAGTACTTC.

This clonotype was counted between two and nine times. The rearrangement links TRBV6-2 or TRBV6-3 to TRBJ1-1, with TRBD1 identical over 7 bases. There are 17 residues in the CDR3. Looked up from germline, CDR1 is MNHEY and CDR2 is SVGEGT. V lost 0 bases, J lost 0 bases, and 7 bases stayed unmatched. Written as DNA, the CDR3 is TGTGCCAGCAGTTACTCCGACAGGGAACTCATGAACACTGAAGCTTTCTTT. This translates into CASSYSDRELMNTEAFF.

In this sample, this clonotype turned up a few times. V and J are TRBV12-3 or TRBV12-4 and TRBJ2-1; D not resolved. This CDR3 has 13 amino acids. Trimming took off 7 bases at V and 3 bases at J, with 10 bases between the two ends. The CDR3 sequence is CASIRASYNEQFF. In DNA form, the CDR3 reads TGTGCCAGCATACGCGCTAGCTACAATGAGCAGTTCTTC.

The gene calls are TRBV20-1 and TRBJ1-6, with D uncertain. The CDR3 spans 13 residues. Trimming removed 2 bases at V and 5 bases at J, with 7 bases between. The V gene's germline CDR1 is DFQATT and CDR2 SNEGSKA (reference sequence). CDR3 coding DNA: TGCAGTGCTAGAAGTCCGAATAATTCACCCCTCCACTTT. It specifies CSARSPNNSPLHF.

Worth noting for this clonotype: This may come from a read error, since a much larger clone is one base off. The chain uses TRBV7-2 and TRBJ2-1; D unclear. Trimming took 5 bases from V and 4 from J, leaving 15 bases between them. Germline V lookup: CDR1 SGHTA, CDR2 FQGNSA. CDR3 length: 15 amino acids. DNA of the CDR3: TGTGCCAGCAGCGAGGACCAGGAACTATACAATGAGCAGTTCTTC. This codes for CASSEDQELYNEQFF.

This clonotype came up many times. The chain employs TRBV7-8 and TRBJ1-5, with D possibly TRBD1 on 6 matching bases. CDR3 length: 14 residues. CDR1 is SGHVS and CDR2 is FQNEAQ in the germline V gene. V shed 0 bases and J shed 6 bases, with 9 bases lying between them. CDR3 in DNA: TGTGCCAGCAGCTTAGCAAGGGGGTCTCAGCCCCAGCATTTT. Residues: CASSLARGSQPQHF.

The chain has TRBV5-5 and TRBJ2-3; 9 bases line up with TRBD1. The ends lost 4 bases at V and 2 bases at J; junction bases unmatched: 8. The germline V gene has CDR1 SGHKS and CDR2 YYEKEE (reference sequence). The CDR3 contains 16 residues. CDR3 sequence: CASSNPGQGYTDTQYF. Written as DNA, the CDR3 is TGTGCCAGCAGCAATCCGGGACAGGGATACACAGATACGCAGTATTTT.

The CDR3 DNA reads TGTGCCAGCAGCTTATCCCTGGGGGGGTATCAGCCCCAGCATTTT. Amino acids: CASSLSLGGYQPQHF. The chain has TRBV7-6 and TRBJ1-5; TRBD1 might be the D (5 bases). This CDR3 contains 15 residues. Germline V gene lookup returns CDR1 SGHVS and CDR2 FNYEAQ. Trimming shortened V by 2 bases and J by 5 bases, and 13 bases separated the two germline ends.

This clonotype was seen at least ten times. The CDR3 DNA follows: TGTGCCAGCAGCTTAGCGGGTAGCGGATACGGGGAGCTGTTTTTT. This gives the protein CASSLAGSGYGELFF. This chain joins TRBV7-2 and TRBJ2-2, with D perhaps matching TRBD2 (6 bases). The CDR3 has 15 amino acids. With 0 bases removed from V and 7 bases from J, the gap between germline ends came to 12 bases. CDR1 SGHTA and CDR2 FQGNSA come from the germline V gene.

The V call is TRBV27, the J call TRBJ1-6, with 9 bases identical to TRBD1. The CDR3 is made up of 18 amino acids. The ends lost 3 bases at V and 6 bases at J; junction bases unmatched: 12. The germline V gene has CDR1 MNHEY and CDR2 SMNVEV (reference sequence). The CDR3 here is CASSFHTGTGIFNSPLHF. CDR3 nucleotides: TGTGCCAGCAGTTTCCACACCGGGACAGGGATTTTTAATTCACCCCTCCACTTT.

This clonotype was seen repeatedly, ten times or more. The chain links TRBV3-1 to TRBJ1-1; D is possibly TRBD1 (5 bases). V was cut by 1 base and J by 6 bases, with 12 bases left in between. The CDR3 is 14 amino acids. CDR1 is LGHDT and CDR2 is YNNKEL in the germline V gene (reference sequence). CDR3 protein: CASSQGGGHAEAFF. In DNA, the CDR3 is TGTGCCAGCAGCCAAGGTGGGGGTCACGCTGAAGCTTTCTTT. Based on the CDR3 plus reference TRBV3-1 and TRBJ1-1, the full variable domain is DTAVSQTPKYLVTQMGNDKSIKCEQNLGHDTMYWYKQDSKKFLKIMFSYNNKELIINETVPNRFSPKSPDKAHLNLHINSLELGDSAVYFCASSQGGGHAEAFFGQGTRLTVV.

The chain carries TRBV6-6 and TRBJ2-3, with a weak D call TRBD2 (6 bases). Trimming pared 3 bases from V and 2 bases from J, leaving 12 bases between. This CDR3 has 15 residues. The germline V gene has CDR1 MNHNY and CDR2 SVGAGI (reference sequence). CDR3 DNA: TGTGCCAGCAGTTATGAGGCGGGGACCACAGATACGCAGTATTTT. Amino acids: CASSYEAGTTDTQYF.